This T cell receptor (beta chain) emerged from a study of identical twins. Study conclusions and caveats: Possibly, invariant MAIT and iNKT cells partly confounded zero-insertion analyses. Conclusions were based on cross-sectional statistical analysis, without following the same donors.

V lost 4 bases to trimming and J lost 3 bases; unmatched junction nucleotides: 8. The CDR3 runs 16 residues. This clonotype was counted ten times or more. The antigen is not known. With no exceptions, donors were healthy Caucasians. MiXCR, applied by TCRdb to the 5' RACE reads, yields one record per CDR3 protein. The sample lists a few hundred thousand distinct CDR3 sequences; less than 20% were seen once. This sequence joins TRBV12-3 or TRBV12-4 and TRBJ2-3, with 9 bases lining up with TRBD1. The clonotype comes from a man aged 50-59 years in good health. Sequenced: naive T cells sorted from blood. The CDR3 here is CASSSTGGGRTDTQYF. CDR3 coding DNA: TGTGCCAGCAGTTCGACAGGGGGAGGGAGGACAGATACGCAGTATTTT.